This TCR beta chain was identified during a study of T cell repertoires in cytomegalovirus infection. As for the study in general: Used in the study were CMV epitopes, some recently identified and HLA-C-restricted, others well-studied and HLA-B-restricted.

J was trimmed by 7 bases and V by 2 bases; bases with no gene match: 6. Germline V CDR1 and CDR2: MNHEY, SVGEGT. This CDR3 contains 14 residues. As regards this clonotype: Its antigen is as yet unknown.

Using its own MiXCR run on the reads, TCRdb lists one record per CDR3 protein. Of around 310,000 distinct CDR3 sequences listed, about 28% are singletons. Sequencing was performed on cultured PBMCs, taken from culture after CMV antigen stimulation. The TCR was taken from a human donor in good health (CMV status not recorded). Some clones in this sample may be carry-over from other donors' samples. The chain employs TRBV6-2 or TRBV6-3 and TRBJ2-7, with TRBD2 identical over 9 bases. The CDR3 loop is CASSYEREVVEQYF. As DNA, the CDR3 is TGTGCCAGCAGTTACGAGCGGGAGGTAGTAGAGCAGTACTTC.